This TCR beta chain is drawn from a study of shared clonotypes between healthy human individuals. This CDR3 comprises 15 residues. V was clipped by 6 bases and J by 8 bases, with 19 bases between them. Germline CDR1 reads MNHEY; CDR2 reads SVGAGI. Healthy HIV-negative adults with no recent acute infections or vaccinations were recruited as donors. A remark on this clone: Antigen: not known.

Findings and limits, study-wide: Researchers sampled only blood; tissue repertoires likely differ.

In replicate PCRs of unsorted PBMC, approximately 0.3 ug DNA, 25,000 to 35,000 T cell genomes, was used. Original handling: With immunoSEQ giving junction-only sequences and no quality scores, filtering differed. Produced via immunoSEQ multiplex PCR; TCRdb's table is partial and in-frame only. V and J calls and clone size follow that table, whereas D and trimming were derived from the DNA. The sample holds around 500,000 clones, around three quarters seen once. Sequencing was carried out using PBMCs. The receptor comes from a middle-aged woman in good health. Some clones in this sample may be carry-over from other donors' samples. J is TRBJ1-4 and V is TRBV6-5; no definite D call. In DNA, the CDR3 is TGTGCCAGCAGGAGCAAGGGCTGGGGTGGAGAAAAACTGTTTTTT. Its protein is CASRSKGWGGEKLFF.